This record covers a single T cell receptor beta chain. The data belong to a study of blood T cell repertoires in COVID-19. Study information: Samples taken during acute and convalescent COVID-19 were collected in the United States, Italy and Spain. Nucleic acid was either cDNA or gDNA, and it came from T cells, B-cell-depleted T cells, or PBMCs.

In the study's own analysis: Cell counts per sample came from amplifying reference gene primers. Sequencing used immunoSEQ multiplex PCR; TCRdb keeps in-frame clones, though not all of them. V and J calls and clone size come straight from that table; D and trimming were deduced from the DNA. The sample shows about 100,000 clones, around 83% of them seen only once. Germline V gene sequence: CDR1 SQVTM, CDR2 ANQGSEA. Trimming took 6 bases from V and 5 from J; bases not matched to a gene: 3. This CDR3 is built from 13 residues. The chain is built from TRBV29-1 and TRBJ1-6; 8 bases match TRBD1. The sequence came from a woman aged 60 to 75 in a cohort sampled during active or convalescent COVID-19. Sequenced: peripheral blood. CDR3 sequence (DNA): TGCAGCGTCGGACAGGGCGATAATTCACCCCTCCACTTT. Its protein product is CSVGQGDNSPLHF.